This T cell receptor beta chain was sequenced during a study of blood T cell repertoires in COVID-19. Measured with immunoSEQ multiplex PCR; TCRdb has only the in-frame clones, and not every one. Among approximately 200,000 clones listed, approximately 81% were seen once. Trimming removed 3 bases from V and 2 bases from J; junction bases left unmatched: 5. CDR1 is MDHEN, CDR2 SYDVKM, per germline. The CDR3 loop spans 16 amino acids. The chain uses TRBV28 and TRBJ1-1, with TRBD1 identical over 11 bases. Sequenced: peripheral blood. The TCR was taken from a woman at least 80 years old with COVID-19, enrolled during active disease. CDR3 DNA sequence: TGTGCCAGCAGTTTTTGGACAGGGGGCAGTAACACTGAAGCTTTCTTT. Translated, it gives CASSFWTGGSNTEAFF. The full variable domain, its missing parts supplied by reference TRBV28 and TRBJ1-1, is DVKVTQSSRYLVKRTGEKVFLECVQDMDHENMFWYRQDPGLGLRLIYFSYDVKMKEKGDIPEGYSVSREKKERFSLILESASTNQTSMYLCASSFWTGGSNTEAFFGQGTRLTVV.